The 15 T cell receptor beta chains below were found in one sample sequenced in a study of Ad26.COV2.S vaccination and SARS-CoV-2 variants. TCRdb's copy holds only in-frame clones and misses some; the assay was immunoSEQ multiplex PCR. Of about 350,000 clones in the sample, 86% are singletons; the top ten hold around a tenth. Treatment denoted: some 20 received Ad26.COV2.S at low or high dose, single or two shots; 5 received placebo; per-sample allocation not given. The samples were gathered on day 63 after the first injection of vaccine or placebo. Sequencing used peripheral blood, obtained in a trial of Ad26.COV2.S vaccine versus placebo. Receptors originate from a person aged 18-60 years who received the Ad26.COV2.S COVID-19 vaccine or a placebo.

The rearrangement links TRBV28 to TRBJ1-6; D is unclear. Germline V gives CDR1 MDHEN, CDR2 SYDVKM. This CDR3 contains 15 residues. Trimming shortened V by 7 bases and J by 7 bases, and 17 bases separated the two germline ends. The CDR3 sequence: CASTLPSGGNSPLHF. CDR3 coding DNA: TGTGCCAGCACCCTTCCCAGTGGTGGCAATTCACCCCTCCACTTT.

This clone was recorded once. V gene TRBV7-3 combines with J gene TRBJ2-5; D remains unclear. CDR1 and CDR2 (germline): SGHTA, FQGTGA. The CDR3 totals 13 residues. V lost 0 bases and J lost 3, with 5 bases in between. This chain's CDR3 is CASSLTHEETQYF. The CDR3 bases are TGTGCCAGCAGCTTAACACACGAAGAGACCCAGTACTTC.

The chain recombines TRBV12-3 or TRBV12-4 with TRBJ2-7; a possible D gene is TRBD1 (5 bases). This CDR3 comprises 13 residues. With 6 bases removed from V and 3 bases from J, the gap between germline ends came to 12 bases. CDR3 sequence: CASSRGHVYEQYF. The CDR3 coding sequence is TGTGCCAGCAGCCGCGGACACGTCTACGAGCAGTACTTC.

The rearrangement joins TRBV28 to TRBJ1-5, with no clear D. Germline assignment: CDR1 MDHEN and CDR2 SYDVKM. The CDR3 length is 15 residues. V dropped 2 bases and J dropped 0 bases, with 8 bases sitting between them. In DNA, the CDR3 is TGTGCCAGCAGTTTAAGGCCGTATAGCAATCAGCCCCAGCATTTT. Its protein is CASSLRPYSNQPQHF.

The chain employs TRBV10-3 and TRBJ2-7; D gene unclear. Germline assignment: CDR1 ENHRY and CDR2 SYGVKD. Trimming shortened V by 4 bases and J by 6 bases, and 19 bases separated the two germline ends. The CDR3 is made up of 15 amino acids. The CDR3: CAISGMGSRGSEQYF. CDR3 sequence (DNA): TGTGCCATCAGTGGGATGGGCTCCCGTGGTTCCGAGCAGTACTTC.

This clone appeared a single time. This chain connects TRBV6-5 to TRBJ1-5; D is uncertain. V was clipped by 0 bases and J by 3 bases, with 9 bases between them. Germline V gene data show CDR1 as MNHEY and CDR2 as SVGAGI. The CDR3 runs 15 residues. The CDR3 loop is CASSYSARLNQPQHF. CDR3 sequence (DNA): TGTGCCAGCAGTTACTCGGCCAGACTCAATCAGCCCCAGCATTTT.

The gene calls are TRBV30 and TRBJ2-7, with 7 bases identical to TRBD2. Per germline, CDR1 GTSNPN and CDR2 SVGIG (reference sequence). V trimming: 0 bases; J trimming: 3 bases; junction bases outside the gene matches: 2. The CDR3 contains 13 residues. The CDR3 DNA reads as TGTGCCTGGAGTGTGGGAGGGAGCTACGAGCAGTACTTC. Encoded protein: CAWSVGGSYEQYF.

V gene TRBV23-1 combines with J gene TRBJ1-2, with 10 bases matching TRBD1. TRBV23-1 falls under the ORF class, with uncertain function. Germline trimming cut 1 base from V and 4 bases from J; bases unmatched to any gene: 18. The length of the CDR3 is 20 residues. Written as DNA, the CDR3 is TGCGCCAGCAGTCAATACTCTCCGGACAGGGGGACCATCACGGCCTATGGCTACACCTTC. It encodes CASSQYSPDRGTITAYGYTF.

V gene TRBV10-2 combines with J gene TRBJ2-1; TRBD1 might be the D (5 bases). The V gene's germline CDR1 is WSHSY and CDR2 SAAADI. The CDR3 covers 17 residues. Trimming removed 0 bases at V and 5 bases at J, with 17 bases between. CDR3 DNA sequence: TGCGCCAGCAGTGAGTCCCCCAAGACAGCAAGCAACAATGAGCAGTTCTTC. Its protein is CASSESPKTASNNEQFF.

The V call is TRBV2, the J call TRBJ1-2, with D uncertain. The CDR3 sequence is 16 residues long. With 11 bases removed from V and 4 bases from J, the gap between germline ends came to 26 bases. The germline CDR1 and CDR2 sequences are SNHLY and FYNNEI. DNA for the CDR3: TGTGCCTCCAGGCCGAGGGCACTACCCCTGATCTATGGCTACACCTTC. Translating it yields CASRPRALPLIYGYTF.

The CDR3 region is CASSSTSGGVYNEQFF. The CDR3 nucleotides are TGTGCCAGCAGCTCCACTAGCGGGGGGGTGTACAATGAGCAGTTCTTC. This chain uses TRBV11-2 with TRBJ2-1, with 13 nucleotides matching TRBD2. The V segment lost 4 bases and the J segment 4 bases; nucleotides outside the gene matches: 4. The CDR3 has 16 amino acids. From germline, CDR1 is SGHAT and CDR2 FQNNGV.

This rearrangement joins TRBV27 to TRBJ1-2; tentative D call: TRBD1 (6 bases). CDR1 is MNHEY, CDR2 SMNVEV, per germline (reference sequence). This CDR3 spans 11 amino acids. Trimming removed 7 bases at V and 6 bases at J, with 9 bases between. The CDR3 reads CASKGGDGYTF. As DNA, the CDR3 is TGTGCCAGCAAGGGGGGAGATGGCTACACCTTC.

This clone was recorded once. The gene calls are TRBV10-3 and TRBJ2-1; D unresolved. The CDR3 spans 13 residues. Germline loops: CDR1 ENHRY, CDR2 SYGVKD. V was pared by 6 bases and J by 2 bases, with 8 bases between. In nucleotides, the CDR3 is TGTGCCATCAGCGACCTCCCCTACAATGAGCAGTTCTTC. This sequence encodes CAISDLPYNEQFF.

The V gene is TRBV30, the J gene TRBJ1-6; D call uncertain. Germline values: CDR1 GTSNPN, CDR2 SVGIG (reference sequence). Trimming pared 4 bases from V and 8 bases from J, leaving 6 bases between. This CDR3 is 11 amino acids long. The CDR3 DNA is TGTGCCTGGATGACTGATTCACCCCTCCACTTT. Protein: CAWMTDSPLHF.

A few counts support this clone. The CDR3 spells CASSPGTSGRGVNEQFF. The CDR3 DNA sequence: TGCGCCAGCAGCCCTGGGACTAGCGGGAGAGGGGTCAATGAGCAGTTCTTC. The chain combines TRBV5-1 with TRBJ2-1; 14 positions agree with TRBD2. CDR1 is SGHRS, CDR2 YFSETQ, per germline. This CDR3 region has 17 residues. V dropped 4 bases and J dropped 6; count of bases not matched to a gene: 9.